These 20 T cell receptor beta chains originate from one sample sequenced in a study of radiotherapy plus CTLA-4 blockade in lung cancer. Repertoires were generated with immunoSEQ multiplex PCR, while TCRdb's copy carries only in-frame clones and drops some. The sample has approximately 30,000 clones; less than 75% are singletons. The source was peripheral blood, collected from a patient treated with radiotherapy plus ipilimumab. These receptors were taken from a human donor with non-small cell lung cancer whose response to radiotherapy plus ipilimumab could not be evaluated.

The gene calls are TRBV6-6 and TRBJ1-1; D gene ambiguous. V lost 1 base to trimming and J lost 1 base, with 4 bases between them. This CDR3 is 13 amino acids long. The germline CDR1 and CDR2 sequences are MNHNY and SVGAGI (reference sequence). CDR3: CASSYFQNTEAFF. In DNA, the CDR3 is TGTGCCAGCAGTTACTTCCAGAACACTGAAGCTTTCTTT.

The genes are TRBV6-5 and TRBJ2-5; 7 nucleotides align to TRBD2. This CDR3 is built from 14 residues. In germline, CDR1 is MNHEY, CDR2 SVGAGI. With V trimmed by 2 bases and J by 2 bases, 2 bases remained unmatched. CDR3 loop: CASSYEAGQETQYF. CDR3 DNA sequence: TGTGCCAGCAGTTACGAAGCGGGGCAAGAGACCCAGTACTTC.

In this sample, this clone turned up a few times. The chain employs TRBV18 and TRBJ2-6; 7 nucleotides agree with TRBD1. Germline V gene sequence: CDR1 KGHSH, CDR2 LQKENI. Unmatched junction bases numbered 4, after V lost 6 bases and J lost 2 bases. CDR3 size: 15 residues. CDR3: CASSRQGAGANVLTF. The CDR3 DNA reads TGTGCCAGCTCTCGGCAGGGGGCTGGGGCCAACGTCCTGACTTTC.

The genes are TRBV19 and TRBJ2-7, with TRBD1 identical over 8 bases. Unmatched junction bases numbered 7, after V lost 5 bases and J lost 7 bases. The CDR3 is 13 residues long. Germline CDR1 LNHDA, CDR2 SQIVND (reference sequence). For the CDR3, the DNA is TGTGCCAGTAGTCAACAGGGGGTCGGGGAGCAGTACTTC. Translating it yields CASSQQGVGEQYF.

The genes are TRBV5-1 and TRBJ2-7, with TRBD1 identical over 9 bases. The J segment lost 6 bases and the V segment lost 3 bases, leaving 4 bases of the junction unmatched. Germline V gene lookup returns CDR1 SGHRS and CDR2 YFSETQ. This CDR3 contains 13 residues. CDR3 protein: CASSWTGVGEQYF. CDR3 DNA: TGCGCCAGCAGCTGGACAGGGGTTGGCGAGCAGTACTTC.

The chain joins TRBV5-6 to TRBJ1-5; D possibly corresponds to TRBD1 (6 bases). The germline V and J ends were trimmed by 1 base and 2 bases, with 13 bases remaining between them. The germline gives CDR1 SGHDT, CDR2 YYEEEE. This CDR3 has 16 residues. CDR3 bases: TGTGCCAGCAGCTTGAGGGGGGGACGCGGCAATCAGCCCCAGCATTTT. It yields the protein CASSLRGGRGNQPQHF. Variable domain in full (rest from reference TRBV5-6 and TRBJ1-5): DAGVTQSPTHLIKTRGQQVTLRCSPKSGHDTVSWYQQALGQGPQFIFQYYEEEERQRGNFPDRFSGHQFPNYSSELNVNALLLGDSALYLCASSLRGGRGNQPQHFGDGTRLSIL.

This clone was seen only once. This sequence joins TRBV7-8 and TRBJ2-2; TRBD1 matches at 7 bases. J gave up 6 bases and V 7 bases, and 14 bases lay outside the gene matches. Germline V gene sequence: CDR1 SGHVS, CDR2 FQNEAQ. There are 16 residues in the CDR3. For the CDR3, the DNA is TGTGCCAGCAACACAGCCGGGACAGACTATGCCGGGGAGCTGTTTTTT. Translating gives CASNTAGTDYAGELFF. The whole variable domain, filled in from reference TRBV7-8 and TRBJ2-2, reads GAGVSQSPRYKVAKRGQDVALRCDPISGHVSLFWYQQALGQGPEFLTYFQNEAQLDKSGLPSDRFFAERPEGSVSTLKIQRTQQEDSAVYLCASNTAGTDYAGELFFGEGSRLTVL.

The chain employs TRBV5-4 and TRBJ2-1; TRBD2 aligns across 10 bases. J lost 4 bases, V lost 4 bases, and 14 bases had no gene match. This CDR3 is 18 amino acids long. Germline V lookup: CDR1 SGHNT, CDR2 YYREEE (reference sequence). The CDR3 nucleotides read TGTGCCAGCAGCACGGGACTAGCGCGAAGAGACCTATACAATGAGCAGTTCTTC. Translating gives CASSTGLARRDLYNEQFF.

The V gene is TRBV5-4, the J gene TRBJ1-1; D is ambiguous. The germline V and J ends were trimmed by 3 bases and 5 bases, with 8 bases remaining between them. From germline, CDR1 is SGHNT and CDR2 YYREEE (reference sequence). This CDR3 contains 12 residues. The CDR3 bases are TGTGCCAGCAGCTCCCCGGGGACTGAAGCTTTCTTT. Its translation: CASSSPGTEAFF.

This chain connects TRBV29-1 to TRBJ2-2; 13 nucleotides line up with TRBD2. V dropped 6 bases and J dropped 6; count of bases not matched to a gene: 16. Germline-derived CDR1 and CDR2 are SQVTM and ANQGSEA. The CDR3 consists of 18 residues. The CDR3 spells CSVSSFGLAGEESGELFF. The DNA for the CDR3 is TGCAGCGTATCATCGTTCGGACTAGCGGGAGAAGAGTCCGGGGAGCTGTTTTTT.

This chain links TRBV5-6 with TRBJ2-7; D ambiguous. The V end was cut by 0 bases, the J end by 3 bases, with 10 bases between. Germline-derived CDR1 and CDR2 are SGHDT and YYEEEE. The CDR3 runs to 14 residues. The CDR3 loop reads CASSLGALDYEQYF. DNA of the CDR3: TGTGCCAGCAGCTTGGGGGCCTTGGACTACGAGCAGTACTTC.

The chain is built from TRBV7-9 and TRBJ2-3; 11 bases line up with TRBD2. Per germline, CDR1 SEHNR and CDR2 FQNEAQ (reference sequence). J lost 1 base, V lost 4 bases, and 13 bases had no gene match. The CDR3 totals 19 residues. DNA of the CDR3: TGTGCCAGCAGCTACAACCCCGTCGGACTAGCGGGTCGCACAGATACGCAGTATTTT. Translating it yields CASSYNPVGLAGRTDTQYF.

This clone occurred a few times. The CDR3 spells CASYQGDTGELFF. CDR3 bases: TGCGCCAGCTACCAGGGCGACACCGGGGAGCTGTTTTTT. The chain recombines TRBV10-2 with TRBJ2-2, with a possible D match to TRBD1 (5 bases). The CDR3 totals 13 residues. CDR1 and CDR2 (germline): WSHSY, SAAADI. V lost 8 bases to trimming and J lost 3 bases, with 10 bases between them.

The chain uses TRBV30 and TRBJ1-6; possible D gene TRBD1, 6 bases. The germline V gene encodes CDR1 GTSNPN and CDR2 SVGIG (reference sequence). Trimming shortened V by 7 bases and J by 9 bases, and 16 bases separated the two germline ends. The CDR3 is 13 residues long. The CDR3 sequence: CASTFEQGSPLHF. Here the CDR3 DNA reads TGTGCCTCAACATTTGAACAGGGTTCACCCCTCCACTTT. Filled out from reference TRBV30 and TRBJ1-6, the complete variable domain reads SQTIHQWPATLVQPVGSPLSLECTVEGTSNPNLYWYRQAAGRGLQLLFYSVGIGQISSEVPQNLSASRPQDRQFILSSKKLLLSDSGFYLCASTFEQGSPLHFGNGTRLTVT.

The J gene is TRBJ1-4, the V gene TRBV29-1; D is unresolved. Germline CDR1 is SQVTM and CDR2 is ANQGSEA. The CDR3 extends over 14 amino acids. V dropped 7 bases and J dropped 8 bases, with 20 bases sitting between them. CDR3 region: CSATVGVLGEKLFF. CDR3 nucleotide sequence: TGCAGCGCCACGGTCGGGGTTCTTGGAGAAAAACTGTTTTTT. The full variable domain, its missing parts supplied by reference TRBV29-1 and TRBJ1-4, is SAVISQKPSRDICQRGTSLTIQCQVDSQVTMMFWYRQQPGQSLTLIATANQGSEATYESGFVIDKFPISRPNLTFSTLTVSNMSPEDSSIYLCSATVGVLGEKLFFGSGTQLSVL.

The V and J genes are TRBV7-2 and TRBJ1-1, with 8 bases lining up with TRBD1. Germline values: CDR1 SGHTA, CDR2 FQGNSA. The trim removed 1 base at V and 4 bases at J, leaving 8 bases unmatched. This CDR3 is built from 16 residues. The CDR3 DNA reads TGTGCCAGCAGCTTAGTCGTCGGAACAGGGGGCACTGAAGCTTTCTTT. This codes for CASSLVVGTGGTEAFF. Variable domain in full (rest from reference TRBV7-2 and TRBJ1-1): GAGVSQSPSNKVTEKGKDVELRCDPISGHTALYWYRQSLGQGLEFLIYFQGNSAPDKSGLPSDRFSAERTGGSVSTLTIQRTQQEDSAVYLCASSLVVGTGGTEAFFGQGTRLTVV.

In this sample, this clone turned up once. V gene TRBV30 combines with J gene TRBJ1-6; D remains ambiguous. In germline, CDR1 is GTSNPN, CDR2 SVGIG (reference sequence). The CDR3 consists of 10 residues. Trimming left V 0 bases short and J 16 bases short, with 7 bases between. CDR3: CAWSVGTLHF. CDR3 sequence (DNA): TGTGCCTGGAGTGTGGGCACTCTCCACTTT.

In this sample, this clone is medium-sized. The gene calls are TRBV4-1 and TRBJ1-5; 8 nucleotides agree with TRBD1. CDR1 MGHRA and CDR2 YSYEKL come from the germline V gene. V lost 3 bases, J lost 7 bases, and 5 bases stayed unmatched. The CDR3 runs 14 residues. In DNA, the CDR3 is TGCGCCAGCAGCCAGACAGGGGCAGGGCAGCCCCAGCATTTT. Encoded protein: CASSQTGAGQPQHF.

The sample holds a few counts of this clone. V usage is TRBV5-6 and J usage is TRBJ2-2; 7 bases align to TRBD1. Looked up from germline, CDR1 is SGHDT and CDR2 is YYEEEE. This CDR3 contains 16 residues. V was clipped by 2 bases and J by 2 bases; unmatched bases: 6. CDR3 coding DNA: TGTGCCAGCAGCTTCCTAACAGGGGCCAACACCGGGGAGCTGTTTTTT. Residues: CASSFLTGANTGELFF.

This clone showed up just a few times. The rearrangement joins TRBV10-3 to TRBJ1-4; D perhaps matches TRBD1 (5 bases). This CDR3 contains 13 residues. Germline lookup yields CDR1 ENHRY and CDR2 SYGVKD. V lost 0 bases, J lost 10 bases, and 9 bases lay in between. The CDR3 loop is CAISESQGIKLFF. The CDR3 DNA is TGTGCCATCAGTGAGTCGCAGGGTATAAAACTGTTTTTT.